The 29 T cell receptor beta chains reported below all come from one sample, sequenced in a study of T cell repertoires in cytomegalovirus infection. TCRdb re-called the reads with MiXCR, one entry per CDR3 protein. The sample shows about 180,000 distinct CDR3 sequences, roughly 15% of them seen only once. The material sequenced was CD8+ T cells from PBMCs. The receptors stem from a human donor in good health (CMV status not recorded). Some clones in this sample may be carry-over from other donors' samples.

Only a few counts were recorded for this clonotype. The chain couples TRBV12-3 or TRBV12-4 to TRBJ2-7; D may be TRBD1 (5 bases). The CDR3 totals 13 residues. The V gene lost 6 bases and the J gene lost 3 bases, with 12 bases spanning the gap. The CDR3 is CASSRDSIYEQYF. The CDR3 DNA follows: TGTGCCAGCAGCCGTGACAGCATCTACGAGCAGTACTTC.

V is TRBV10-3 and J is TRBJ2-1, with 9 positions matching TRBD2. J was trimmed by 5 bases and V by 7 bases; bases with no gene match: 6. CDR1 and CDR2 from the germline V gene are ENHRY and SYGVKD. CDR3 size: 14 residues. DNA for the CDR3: TGTGCCATCAAGGTAGCGGGGGACCACAATGAGCAGTTCTTC. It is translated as CAIKVAGDHNEQFF.

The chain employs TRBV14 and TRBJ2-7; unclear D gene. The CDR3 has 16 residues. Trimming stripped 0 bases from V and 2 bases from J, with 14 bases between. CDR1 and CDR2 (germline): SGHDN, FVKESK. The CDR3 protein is CASSQEGLLGTYEQYF. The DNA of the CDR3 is TGTGCCAGCAGCCAAGAGGGCTTACTGGGGACCTACGAGCAGTACTTC.

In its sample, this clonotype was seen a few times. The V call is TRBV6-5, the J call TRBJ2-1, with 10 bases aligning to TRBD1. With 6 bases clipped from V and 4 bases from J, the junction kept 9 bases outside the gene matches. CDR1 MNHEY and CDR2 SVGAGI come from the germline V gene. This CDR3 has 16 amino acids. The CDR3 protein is CASSYSWDRGYNEQFF. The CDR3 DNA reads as TGTGCCAGCAGCTACAGTTGGGACAGGGGTTACAATGAGCAGTTCTTC.

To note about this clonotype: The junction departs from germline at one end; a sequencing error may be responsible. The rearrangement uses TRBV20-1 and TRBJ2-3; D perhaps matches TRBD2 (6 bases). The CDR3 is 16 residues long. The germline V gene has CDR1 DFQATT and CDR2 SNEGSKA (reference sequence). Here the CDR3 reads CSTRFEMGAGVPMQYF. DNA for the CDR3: TGCAGTACTAGGTTCGAAATGGGAGCGGGCGTCCCCATGCAGTATTTT.

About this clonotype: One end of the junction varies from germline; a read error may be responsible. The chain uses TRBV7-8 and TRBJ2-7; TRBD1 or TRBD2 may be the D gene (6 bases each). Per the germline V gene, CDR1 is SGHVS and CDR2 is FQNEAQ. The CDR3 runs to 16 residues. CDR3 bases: TGTGTCAGCAGCGAGCCCAGGGGAGGTCCTCTCTACGAGCAGTACTTC. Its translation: CVSSEPRGGPLYEQYF.

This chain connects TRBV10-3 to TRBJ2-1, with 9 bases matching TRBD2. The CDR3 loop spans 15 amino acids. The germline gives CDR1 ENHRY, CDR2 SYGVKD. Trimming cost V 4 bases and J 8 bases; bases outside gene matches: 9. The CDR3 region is CAISGTGTSLDEQFF. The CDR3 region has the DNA TGTGCCATCAGTGGCACCGGGACTAGCCTGGATGAGCAGTTCTTC.

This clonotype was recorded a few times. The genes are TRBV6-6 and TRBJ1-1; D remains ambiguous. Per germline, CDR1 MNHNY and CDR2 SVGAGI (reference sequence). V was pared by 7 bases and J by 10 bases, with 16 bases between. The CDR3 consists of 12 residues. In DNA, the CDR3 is TGTGCCAGCACTACATTGGACTTCTCAGCTTTCTTT. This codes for CASTTLDFSAFF.

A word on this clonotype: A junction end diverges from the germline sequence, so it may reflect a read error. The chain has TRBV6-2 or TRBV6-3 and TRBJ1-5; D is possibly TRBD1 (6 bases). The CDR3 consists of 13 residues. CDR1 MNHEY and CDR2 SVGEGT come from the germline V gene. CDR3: CDSRGQTNQPQHF. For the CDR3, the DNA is TGTGACAGCAGAGGACAGACCAATCAGCCCCAGCATTTT.

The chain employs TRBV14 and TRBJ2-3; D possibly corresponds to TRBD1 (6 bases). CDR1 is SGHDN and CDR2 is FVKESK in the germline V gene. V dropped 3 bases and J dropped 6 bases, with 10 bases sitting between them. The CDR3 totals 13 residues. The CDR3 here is CASSHLTGDTQYF. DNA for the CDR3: TGTGCCAGCAGCCATCTCACAGGGGATACGCAGTATTTT.

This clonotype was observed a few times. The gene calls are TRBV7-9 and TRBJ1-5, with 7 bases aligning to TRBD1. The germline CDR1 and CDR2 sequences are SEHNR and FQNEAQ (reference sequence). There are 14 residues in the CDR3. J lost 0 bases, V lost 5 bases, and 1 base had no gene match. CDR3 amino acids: CASSRDSSNQPQHF. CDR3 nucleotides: TGTGCCAGCAGCCGGGACAGTAGCAATCAGCCCCAGCATTTT. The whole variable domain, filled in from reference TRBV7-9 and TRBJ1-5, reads DTGVSQNPRHKITKRGQNVTFRCDPISEHNRLYWYRQTLGQGPEFLTYFQNEAQLEKSRLLSDRFSAERPKGSFSTLEIQRTEQGDSAMYLCASSRDSSNQPQHFGDGTRLSIL.

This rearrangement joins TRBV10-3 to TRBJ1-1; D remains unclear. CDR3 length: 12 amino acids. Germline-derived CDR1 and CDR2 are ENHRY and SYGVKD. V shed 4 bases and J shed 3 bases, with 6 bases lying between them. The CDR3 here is CAISATYTEAFF. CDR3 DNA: TGTGCCATCAGTGCAACTTACACTGAAGCTTTCTTT.

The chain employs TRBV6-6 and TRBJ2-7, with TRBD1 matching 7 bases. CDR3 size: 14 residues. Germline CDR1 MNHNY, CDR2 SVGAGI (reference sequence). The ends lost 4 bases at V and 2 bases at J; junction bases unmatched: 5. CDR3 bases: TGTGCCAGCAGTTTAGGGGGCAGAACCTACGAGCAGTACTTC. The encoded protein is CASSLGGRTYEQYF.

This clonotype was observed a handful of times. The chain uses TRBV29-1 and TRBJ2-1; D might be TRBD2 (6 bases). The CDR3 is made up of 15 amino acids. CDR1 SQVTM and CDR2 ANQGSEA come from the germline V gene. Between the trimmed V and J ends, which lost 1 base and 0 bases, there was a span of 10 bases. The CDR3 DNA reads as TGCAGCGTTGAAGGCGGGGTTTTCTCCTACAATGAGCAGTTCTTC. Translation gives CSVEGGVFSYNEQFF.

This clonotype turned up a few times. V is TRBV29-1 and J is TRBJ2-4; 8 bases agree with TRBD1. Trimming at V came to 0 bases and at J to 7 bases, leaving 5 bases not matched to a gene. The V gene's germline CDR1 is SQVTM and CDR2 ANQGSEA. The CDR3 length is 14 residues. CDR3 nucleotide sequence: TGCAGCGTTGAAGATCGGACAGGGATGAACATTCAGTACTTC. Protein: CSVEDRTGMNIQYF.

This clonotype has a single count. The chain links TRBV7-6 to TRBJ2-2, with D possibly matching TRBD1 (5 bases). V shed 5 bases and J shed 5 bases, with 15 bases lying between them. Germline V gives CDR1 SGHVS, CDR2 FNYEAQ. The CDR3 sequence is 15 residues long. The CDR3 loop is CASSQGAPLTGELFF. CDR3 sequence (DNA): TGTGCCAGCAGCCAAGGGGCCCCTCTGACCGGGGAGCTGTTTTTT. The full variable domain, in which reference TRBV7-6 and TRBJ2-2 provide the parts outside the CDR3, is GAGVSQSPRYKVTKRGQDVALRCDPISGHVSLYWYRQALGQGPEFLTYFNYEAQQDKSGLPNDRFSAERPEGSISTLTIQRTEQRDSAMYRCASSQGAPLTGELFFGEGSRLTVL.

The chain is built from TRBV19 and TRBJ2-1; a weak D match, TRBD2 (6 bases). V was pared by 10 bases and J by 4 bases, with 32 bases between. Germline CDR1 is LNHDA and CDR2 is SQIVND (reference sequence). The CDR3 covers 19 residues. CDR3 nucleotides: TGTGCCACCCAAGGGTCTCCAGCGGGCGACTACTCACAATACAATGAGCAGTTCTTC. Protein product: CATQGSPAGDYSQYNEQFF.

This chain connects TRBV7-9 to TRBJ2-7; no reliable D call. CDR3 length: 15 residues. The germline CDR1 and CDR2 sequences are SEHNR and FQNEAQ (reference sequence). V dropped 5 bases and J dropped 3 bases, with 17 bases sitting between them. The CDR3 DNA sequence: TGTGCCAGCAGCCACCCTCGCGGCACAAACTACGAGCAGTACTTC. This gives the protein CASSHPRGTNYEQYF.

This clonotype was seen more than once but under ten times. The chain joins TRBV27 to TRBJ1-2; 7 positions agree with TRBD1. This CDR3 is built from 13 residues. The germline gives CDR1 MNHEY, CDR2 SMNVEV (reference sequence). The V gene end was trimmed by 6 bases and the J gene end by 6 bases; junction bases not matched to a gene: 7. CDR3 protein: CASSPRGRNGYTF. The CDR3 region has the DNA TGTGCCAGCAGCCCGAGGGGGCGGAATGGCTACACCTTC.

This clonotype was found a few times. The CDR3 bases are TGTGCCAGCAGTGGATCCTCGGGACTAGCGGGGGAACATCGACCCCCAGGTACGCAGTATTTT. Its protein is CASSGSSGLAGEHRPPGTQYF. The rearrangement uses TRBV2 and TRBJ2-3; 14 nucleotides match TRBD2. CDR3 size: 21 residues. The germline CDR1 and CDR2 sequences are SNHLY and FYNNEI. Losses at the gene ends were 4 bases for V and 8 bases for J; bases not matched to a gene: 23.

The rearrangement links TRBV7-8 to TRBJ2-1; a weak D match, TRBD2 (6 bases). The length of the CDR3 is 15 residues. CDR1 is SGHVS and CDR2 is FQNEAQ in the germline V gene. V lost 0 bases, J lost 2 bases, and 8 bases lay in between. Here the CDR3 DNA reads TGTGCCAGCAGCTTAGCGCGGGACCCCTACAATGAGCAGTTCTTC. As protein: CASSLARDPYNEQFF. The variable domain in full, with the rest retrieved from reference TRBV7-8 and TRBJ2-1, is GAGVSQSPRYKVAKRGQDVALRCDPISGHVSLFWYQQALGQGPEFLTYFQNEAQLDKSGLPSDRFFAERPEGSVSTLKIQRTQQEDSAVYLCASSLARDPYNEQFFGPGTRLTVL.

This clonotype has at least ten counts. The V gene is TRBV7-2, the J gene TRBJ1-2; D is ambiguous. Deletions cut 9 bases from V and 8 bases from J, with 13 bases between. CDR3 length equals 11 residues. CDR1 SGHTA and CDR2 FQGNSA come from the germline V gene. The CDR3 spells CASSLGGGYTF. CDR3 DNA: TGTGCCAGTAGTCTCGGCGGCGGCTACACCTTC. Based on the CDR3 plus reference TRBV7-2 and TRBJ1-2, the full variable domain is GAGVSQSPSNKVTEKGKDVELRCDPISGHTALYWYRQSLGQGLEFLIYFQGNSAPDKSGLPSDRFSAERTGGSVSTLTIQRTQQEDSAVYLCASSLGGGYTFGSGTRLTVV.

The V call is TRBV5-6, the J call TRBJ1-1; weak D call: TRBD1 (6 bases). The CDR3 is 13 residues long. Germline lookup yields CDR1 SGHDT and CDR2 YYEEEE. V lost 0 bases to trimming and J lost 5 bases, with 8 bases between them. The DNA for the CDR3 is TGTGCCAGCAGCTTGGGGGGGCCAACTGAAGCTTTCTTT. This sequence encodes CASSLGGPTEAFF.

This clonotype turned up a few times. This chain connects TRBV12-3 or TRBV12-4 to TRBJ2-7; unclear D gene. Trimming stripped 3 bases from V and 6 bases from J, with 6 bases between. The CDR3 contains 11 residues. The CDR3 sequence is CASSLTSEQYF. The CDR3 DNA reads TGTGCCAGCAGTTTGACTTCCGAGCAGTACTTC.

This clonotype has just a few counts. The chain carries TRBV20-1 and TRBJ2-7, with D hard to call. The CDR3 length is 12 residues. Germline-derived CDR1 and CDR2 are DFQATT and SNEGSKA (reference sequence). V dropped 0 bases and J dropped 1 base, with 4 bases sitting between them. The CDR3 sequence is CSAREHSYEQYF. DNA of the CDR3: TGCAGTGCTAGAGAACATTCCTACGAGCAGTACTTC.

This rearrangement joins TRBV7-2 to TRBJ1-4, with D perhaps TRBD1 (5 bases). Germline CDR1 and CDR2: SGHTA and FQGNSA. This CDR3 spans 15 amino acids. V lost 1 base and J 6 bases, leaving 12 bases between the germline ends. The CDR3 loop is CASSLGTLEHEKLFF. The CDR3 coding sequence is TGTGCCAGCAGCTTAGGGACACTTGAACATGAAAAACTGTTTTTT.

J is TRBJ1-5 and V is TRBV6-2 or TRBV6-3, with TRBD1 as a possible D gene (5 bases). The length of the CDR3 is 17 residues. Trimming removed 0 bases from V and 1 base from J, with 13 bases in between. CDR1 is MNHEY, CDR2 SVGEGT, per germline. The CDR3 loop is CASSYSVQGRSNQPQHF. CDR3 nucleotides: TGTGCCAGCAGTTACTCGGTCCAGGGACGAAGCAATCAGCCCCAGCATTTT.

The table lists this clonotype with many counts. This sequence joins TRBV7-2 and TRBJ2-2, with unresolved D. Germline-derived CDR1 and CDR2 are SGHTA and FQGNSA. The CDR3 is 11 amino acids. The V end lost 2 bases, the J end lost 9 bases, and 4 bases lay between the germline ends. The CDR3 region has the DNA TGTGCCAGCAGCTTAAGTAGGGAGCTGTTTTTT. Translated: CASSLSRELFF. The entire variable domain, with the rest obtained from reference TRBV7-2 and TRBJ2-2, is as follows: GAGVSQSPSNKVTEKGKDVELRCDPISGHTALYWYRQSLGQGLEFLIYFQGNSAPDKSGLPSDRFSAERTGGSVSTLTIQRTQQEDSAVYLCASSLSRELFFGEGSRLTVL.

CDR3 loop: CASSYQTGGMDSPLHF. The CDR3 bases are TGTGCCAGCAGTTACCAAACCGGCGGGATGGATTCACCCCTCCACTTT. The chain joins TRBV6-2 or TRBV6-3 to TRBJ1-6, with D unclear. The germline V gene encodes CDR1 MNHEY and CDR2 SVGEGT. The CDR3 totals 16 residues. V was shortened by 2 bases and J by 8 bases, with 16 bases between the two germline ends.